This TCR beta chain was retrieved from a study of T cells in Graves' hyperthyroidism and ophthalmopathy. Graves' hyperthyroidism was deemed stable absent ophthalmopathy progression within 18 months. TCR beta CDR3 regions were amplified from RNA transcripts. The HTBI primer set was used in a first-round RT-PCR of the TCR CDR3. TCRdb re-called the multiplex PCR reads with MiXCR, one entry per CDR3 protein. Of around 500,000 distinct CDR3 sequences in the sample, approximately 14% were seen once. There are many counts of this clonotype. The CDR3 has 14 amino acids. Trimming took 5 bases from V and 3 from J; bases not matched to a gene: 7. CDR1 and CDR2 from the germline V gene are MDHEN and SYDVKM.

This TCR was recovered from a woman in her forties with Graves' hyperthyroidism. The sequenced sample was blood. The gene calls are TRBV28 and TRBJ2-7; 7 positions match TRBD1. In DNA form, the CDR3 reads TGTGCCAGCAGTCTTGCAGGACAGGTCTACGAGCAGTACTTC. Amino acid sequence: CASSLAGQVYEQYF. The full variable domain, completed using reference TRBV28 and TRBJ2-7, is DVKVTQSSRYLVKRTGEKVFLECVQDMDHENMFWYRQDPGLGLRLIYFSYDVKMKEKGDIPEGYSVSREKKERFSLILESASTNQTSMYLCASSLAGQVYEQYFGPGTRLTVT.